Listed below are T cell receptor beta chains from one sample, sequenced in a study of patients and donors after allogeneic stem cell transplantation. MiXCR, applied by TCRdb to the RT-PCR reads, yields one record per CDR3 protein. The profile covers roughly 230,000 distinct CDR3 sequences, with 13% to 15% appearing a single time and about 9.9% taken by the ten largest. Sequencing was performed on blood, either unsorted or a sorted T cell fraction (not recorded which). These receptors all come from a human donor who was either an allogeneic HSCT recipient or a stem cell or donor lymphocyte infusion donor (not recorded which). It is not recorded whose cells these are; they may come from a transplant donor. Each CDR3 is given with its conserved first and last residue. The D gene is left open where the match is weak. Expanded clones are given a class, and other clones once, few, many or no size at all.

J: TRBJ2-3; size: .; V: TRBV30; D: .; CDR3: CAWTRAGDSDTQYF; DNA: TGTGCCTGGACCAGAGCGGGCGACTCCGATACGCAGTATTTT
J: TRBJ1-1; size: .; V: TRBV27; D: TRBD1; CDR3: CASSLNWGQGFMNTEAFF; DNA: TGTGCCAGCAGTTTGAACTGGGGACAGGGGTTCATGAACACTGAAGCTTTCTTT
J: TRBJ2-3; size: many; V: TRBV4-2; D: TRBD2; CDR3: CASSQQAGLGDTQYF; DNA: TGTGCCAGCAGCCAACAAGCAGGACTAGGAGATACGCAGTATTTT
J: TRBJ2-1; size: .; V: TRBV29-1; D: .; CDR3: CSVEPGNEQFF; DNA: TGCAGCGTTGAACCCGGCAATGAGCAGTTCTTC
J: TRBJ2-3; size: .; V: TRBV7-3; D: .; CDR3: CASSPRGLADTQYF; DNA: TGTGCCAGCAGCCCTCGCGGTTTGGCAGATACGCAGTATTTT
J: TRBJ2-5; size: .; V: TRBV20-1; D: .; CDR3: CSARVDSRRQETQYF; DNA: TGCAGTGCTAGAGTGGACAGCCGGAGGCAAGAGACCCAGTACTTC
J: TRBJ2-7; size: .; V: TRBV2; D: .; CDR3: CATELKRGNEQYF; DNA: TGTGCCACCGAGTTAAAGAGGGGGAACGAGCAGTACTTC
J: TRBJ1-5; size: .; V: TRBV12-3/TRBV12-4; D: .; CDR3: CASSLAQGSNQPQHF; DNA: TGTGCCAGCAGTTTAGCGCAGGGGAGCAATCAGCCCCAGCATTTT
J: TRBJ2-7; size: .; V: TRBV20-1; D: .; CDR3: CSARGAGPNEQYF; DNA: TGCAGTGCTAGAGGTGCAGGGCCTAACGAGCAGTACTTC
J: TRBJ1-2; size: .; V: TRBV14; D: .; CDR3: CASSRLGEQIYGYTF; DNA: TGTGCCAGCAGCCGGCTCGGGGAGCAAATTTATGGCTACACCTTC
J: TRBJ2-1; size: .; V: TRBV30; D: .; CDR3: CAWERDRDAQFF; DNA: TGTGCCTGGGAGAGAGACCGGGACGCGCAGTTCTTC
J: TRBJ1-2; size: .; V: TRBV20-1; D: TRBD1; CDR3: CSAQTGDIGYTF; DNA: TGCAGTGCCCAAACAGGGGATATTGGCTACACCTTC
J: TRBJ1-2; size: .; V: TRBV20-1; D: .; CDR3: CSARFTGYGYTF; DNA: TGCAGTGCTAGATTCACAGGGTATGGCTACACCTTC
J: TRBJ2-5; size: .; V: TRBV7-6; D: .; CDR3: CASSWDMHQETQYF; DNA: TGTGCCAGCAGCTGGGACATGCACCAAGAGACCCAGTACTTC
J: TRBJ2-3; size: few; V: TRBV5-1; D: .; CDR3: CSSSLGSSTDTQYF; DNA: TGCTCCAGCAGCTTGGGTTCCAGCACAGATACGCAGTATTTT
J: TRBJ1-2; size: .; V: TRBV27; D: TRBD1; CDR3: CASSGGGQVYTF; DNA: TGTGCCAGCAGTGGGGGGGGACAGGTCTACACCTTC
J: TRBJ2-7; size: many; V: TRBV7-2; D: TRBD1; CDR3: CASSLRQGAVEQYF; DNA: TGTGCCAGCAGCTTAAGGCAGGGGGCGGTTGAGCAGTACTTC
J: TRBJ2-5; size: few; V: TRBV7-2; D: TRBD2; CDR3: CASSGTSGGGETQYF; DNA: TGTGCCAGCAGCGGGACTAGCGGGGGTGGGGAGACCCAGTACTTC
J: TRBJ1-6; size: .; V: TRBV20-1; D: .; CDR3: CSARGGSPLHF; DNA: TGCAGTGCTAGAGGAGGTTCACCCCTCCACTTT
J: TRBJ2-1; size: .; V: TRBV6-2/TRBV6-3; D: .; CDR3: CASSDRGVNEQFF; DNA: TGTGCCAGCAGTGATCGCGGGGTCAATGAGCAGTTCTTC
J: TRBJ2-3; size: few; V: TRBV29-1; D: TRBD2; CDR3: CSMGGTSGRPSTDTQYF; DNA: TGCAGCATGGGCGGGACTAGCGGGAGGCCTAGCACAGATACGCAGTATTTT
J: TRBJ2-1; size: .; V: TRBV15; D: TRBD2; CDR3: CATSRVVQRGNYNEQFF; DNA: TGTGCCACCAGCAGAGTTGTCCAGCGGGGGAACTACAATGAGCAGTTCTTC
J: TRBJ1-5; size: few; V: TRBV29-1; D: .; CDR3: CSVGVGGFNQPQHF; DNA: TGCAGCGTAGGGGTCGGGGGCTTCAATCAGCCCCAGCATTTT
J: TRBJ1-3; size: .; V: TRBV20-1; D: TRBD1; CDR3: CSASDRGFAGNTIYF; DNA: TGCAGTGCTAGTGACAGGGGGTTTGCTGGAAACACCATATATTTT
J: TRBJ2-1; size: many; V: TRBV5-1; D: .; CDR3: CASSLYTDSYNEQFF; DNA: TGCGCCAGCAGCCTATATACCGACAGCTACAATGAGCAGTTCTTC
J: TRBJ1-2; size: .; V: TRBV2; D: .; CDR3: CASRTRPYGYTF; DNA: TGTGCCAGCAGGACAAGGCCGTATGGCTACACCTTC
J: TRBJ2-2; size: many; V: TRBV11-2; D: .; CDR3: CASSLDRGTGELFF; DNA: TGTGCCAGCAGCTTAGATCGGGGAACCGGGGAGCTGTTTTTT
J: TRBJ1-2; size: many; V: TRBV6-2/TRBV6-3; D: .; CDR3: CASSSGSLNYGYTF; DNA: TGTGCCAGCAGTTCCGGGTCACTTAACTATGGCTACACCTTC
J: TRBJ2-7; size: many; V: TRBV7-9; D: .; CDR3: CASSIGSSHEQYF; DNA: TGTGCCAGCAGCATCGGTTCCAGCCACGAGCAGTACTTC
J: TRBJ1-3; size: .; V: TRBV28; D: TRBD1; CDR3: CASSLNLGQGAGNTIYF; DNA: TGTGCCAGCAGCCTGAACCTGGGACAGGGGGCTGGAAACACCATATATTTT
J: TRBJ2-3; size: .; V: TRBV15; D: .; CDR3: CATSRDLGDTQYF; DNA: TGTGCCACCAGCAGAGATCTGGGAGATACGCAGTATTTT
J: TRBJ1-1; size: .; V: TRBV5-8; D: .; CDR3: CASSRGVGVNTEAFF; DNA: TGTGCCAGCAGCAGGGGAGTGGGGGTGAACACTGAAGCTTTCTTT
J: TRBJ1-1; size: .; V: TRBV15; D: TRBD1; CDR3: CATSRMGQGNTEAFF; DNA: TGTGCCACCAGCAGGATGGGACAGGGGAACACTGAAGCTTTCTTT